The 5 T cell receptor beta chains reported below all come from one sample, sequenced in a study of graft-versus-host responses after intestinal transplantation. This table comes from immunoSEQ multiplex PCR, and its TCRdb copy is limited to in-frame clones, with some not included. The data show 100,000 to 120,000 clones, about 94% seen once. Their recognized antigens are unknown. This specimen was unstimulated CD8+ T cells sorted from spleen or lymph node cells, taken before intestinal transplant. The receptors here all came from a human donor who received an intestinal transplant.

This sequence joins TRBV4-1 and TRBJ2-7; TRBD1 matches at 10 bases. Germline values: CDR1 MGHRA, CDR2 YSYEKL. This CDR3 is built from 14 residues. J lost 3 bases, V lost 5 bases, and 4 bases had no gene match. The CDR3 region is CASSSRDRGYEQYF. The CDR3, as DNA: TGCGCCAGCAGCTCCCGGGACAGGGGCTACGAGCAGTACTTC.

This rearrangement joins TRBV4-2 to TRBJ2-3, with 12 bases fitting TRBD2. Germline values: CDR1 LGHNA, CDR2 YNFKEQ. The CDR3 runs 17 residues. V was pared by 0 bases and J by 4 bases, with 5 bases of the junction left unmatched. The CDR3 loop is CASSQEELAGGPDTQYF. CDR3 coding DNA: TGTGCCAGCAGCCAAGAGGAACTAGCGGGAGGCCCAGATACGCAGTATTTT.

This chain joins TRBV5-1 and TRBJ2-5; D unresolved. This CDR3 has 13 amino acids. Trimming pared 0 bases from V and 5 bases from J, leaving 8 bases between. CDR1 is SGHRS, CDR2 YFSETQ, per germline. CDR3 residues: CASSLGRIETQYF. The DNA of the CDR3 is TGCGCCAGCAGCTTGGGCCGAATTGAGACCCAGTACTTC.

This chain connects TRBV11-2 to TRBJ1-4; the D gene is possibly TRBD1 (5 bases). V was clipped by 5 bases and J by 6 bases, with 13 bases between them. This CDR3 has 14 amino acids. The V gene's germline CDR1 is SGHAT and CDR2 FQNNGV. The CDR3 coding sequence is TGTGCCAGCAGCCCGGGGGGGGTTGATGAAAAACTGTTTTTT. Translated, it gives CASSPGGVDEKLFF.

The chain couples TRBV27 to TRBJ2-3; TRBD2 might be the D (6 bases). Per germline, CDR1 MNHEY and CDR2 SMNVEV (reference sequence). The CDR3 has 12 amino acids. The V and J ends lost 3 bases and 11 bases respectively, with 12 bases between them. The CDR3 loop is CASSLGNGGQYF. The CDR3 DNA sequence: TGTGCCAGCAGTTTGGGGAACGGGGGGCAGTATTTT.